This T cell receptor (beta chain) is drawn from a study of blood T cell repertoires in COVID-19. The V gene's germline CDR1 is LGHDT and CDR2 YNNKEL (reference sequence). The CDR3 runs 13 residues. V shed 4 bases and J shed 3 bases, with 10 bases lying between them. Cohort 3 donors counted as recovered after two negative PCRs, clearance, or resolved symptoms. In the authors' methods: Cell counts per sample came from amplifying reference gene primers. Clones were sequenced by immunoSEQ multiplex PCR, and TCRdb holds only the in-frame ones, with some missing. The V and J calls and clone size come from that table; D and trimming were worked out from the DNA. This repertoire shows fewer than 500,000 clones, 80% to 90% found once; its top ten account for about 1.1%.

The chain is built from TRBV3-1 (or the pseudogene TRBV3-2) and TRBJ2-7; D is uncertain. This sequence originates from a man aged 30 to 39 who had recovered from COVID-19. Sequenced input: PBMCs or T cells enriched from blood (not recorded which). The chain's CDR3 is CASSPNYNYEQYF. CDR3 coding DNA: TGTGCCAGCAGCCCCAACTACAACTACGAGCAGTACTTC.